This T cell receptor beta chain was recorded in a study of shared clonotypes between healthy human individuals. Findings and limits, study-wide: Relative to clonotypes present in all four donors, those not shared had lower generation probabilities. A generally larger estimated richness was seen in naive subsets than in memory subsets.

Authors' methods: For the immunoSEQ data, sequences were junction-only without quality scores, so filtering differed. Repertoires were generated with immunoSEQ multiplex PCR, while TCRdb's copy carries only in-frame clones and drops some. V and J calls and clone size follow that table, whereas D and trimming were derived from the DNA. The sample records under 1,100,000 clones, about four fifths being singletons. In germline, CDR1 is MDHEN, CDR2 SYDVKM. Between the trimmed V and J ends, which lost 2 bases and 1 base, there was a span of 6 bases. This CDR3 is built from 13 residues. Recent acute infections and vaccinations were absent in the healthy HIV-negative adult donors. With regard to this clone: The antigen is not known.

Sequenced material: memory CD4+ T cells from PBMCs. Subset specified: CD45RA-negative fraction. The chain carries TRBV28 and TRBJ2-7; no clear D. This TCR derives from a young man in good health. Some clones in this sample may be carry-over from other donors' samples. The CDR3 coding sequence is TGTGCCAGCAGTTTAATTCAATCCTACGAGCAGTACTTC. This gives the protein CASSLIQSYEQYF.